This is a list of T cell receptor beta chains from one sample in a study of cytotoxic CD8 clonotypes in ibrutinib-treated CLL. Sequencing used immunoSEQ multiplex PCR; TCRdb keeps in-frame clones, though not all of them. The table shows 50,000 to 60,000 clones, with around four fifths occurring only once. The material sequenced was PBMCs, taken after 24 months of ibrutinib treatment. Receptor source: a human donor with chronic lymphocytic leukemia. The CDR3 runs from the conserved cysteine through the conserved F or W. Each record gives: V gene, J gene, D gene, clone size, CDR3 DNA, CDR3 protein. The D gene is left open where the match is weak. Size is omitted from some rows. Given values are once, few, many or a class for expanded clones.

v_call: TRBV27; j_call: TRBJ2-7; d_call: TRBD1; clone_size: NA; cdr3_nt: TGTGCCAGCAGGTACAGGACAGGGCTCTCCGAGCAGTACTTC; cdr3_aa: CASRYRTGLSEQYF
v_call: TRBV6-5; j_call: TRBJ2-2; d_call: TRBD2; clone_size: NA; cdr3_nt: TGTGCCAGCAGATCTAGCGGGAGTAGCGGGGAGCTGTTTTTT; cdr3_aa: CASRSSGSSGELFF
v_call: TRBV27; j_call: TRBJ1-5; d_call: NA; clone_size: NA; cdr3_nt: TGTGCCAGCAGGCCGGGCTCCTATGGCAATCAGCCCCAGCATTTT; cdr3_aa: CASRPGSYGNQPQHF
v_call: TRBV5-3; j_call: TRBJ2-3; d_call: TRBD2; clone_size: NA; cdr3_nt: TGTGCCAGAAGCACGATTAGCGGGAGCACAGATACGCAGTATTTT; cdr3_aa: CARSTISGSTDTQYF
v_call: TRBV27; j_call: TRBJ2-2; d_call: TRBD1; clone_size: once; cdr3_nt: TGTGCCAGTCGACAGGGGGCTTTCACCGGGGAGCTGTTTTTT; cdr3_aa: CASRQGAFTGELFF
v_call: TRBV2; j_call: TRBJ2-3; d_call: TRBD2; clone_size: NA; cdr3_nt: TGTGCCAGCAGTGGGGCTAGCGGGTTCGCAGATACGCAGTATTTT; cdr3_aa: CASSGASGFADTQYF
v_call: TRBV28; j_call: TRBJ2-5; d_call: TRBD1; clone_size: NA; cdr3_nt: TGTGCCAGCAGTTTATATGGGACAGGGGGCGCGGAGACCCAGTACTTC; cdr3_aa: CASSLYGTGGAETQYF
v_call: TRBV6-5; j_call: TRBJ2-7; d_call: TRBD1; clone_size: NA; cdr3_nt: TGTGCCAGCAGTTACGGTCAGGGGGCCTACGAGCAGTACTTC; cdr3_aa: CASSYGQGAYEQYF
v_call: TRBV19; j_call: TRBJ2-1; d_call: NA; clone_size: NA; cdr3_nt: TGTGCCAGTAGTGACCGGGCCCTCCAAAACAATGAGCAGTTCTTC; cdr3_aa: CASSDRALQNNEQFF
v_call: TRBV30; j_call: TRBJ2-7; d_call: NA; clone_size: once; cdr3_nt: TGTGCCTGGAGTGTACTTGACAGGTTTTCCTACGAGCAGTACTTC; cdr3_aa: CAWSVLDRFSYEQYF
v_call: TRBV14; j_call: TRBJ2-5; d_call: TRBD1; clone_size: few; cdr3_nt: TGTGCCAGCAGCCAGTCACAGGGGGCCGAGACCCAGTACTTC; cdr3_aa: CASSQSQGAETQYF
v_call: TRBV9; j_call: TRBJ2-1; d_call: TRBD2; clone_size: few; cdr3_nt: TGTGCCAGCAGCGCGAGCGGGAGCTCCTACAATGAGCAGTTCTTC; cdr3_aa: CASSASGSSYNEQFF
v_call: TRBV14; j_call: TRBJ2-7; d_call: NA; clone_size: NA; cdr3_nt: TGTGCCAGCAGCCAAGAAGGGCGTCGGGAGCAGTACTTC; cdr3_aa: CASSQEGRREQYF
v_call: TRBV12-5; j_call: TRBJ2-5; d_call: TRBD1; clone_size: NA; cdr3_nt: TGTGCTAGTGGACCAGGGACAGGGGGCCAAGAGACCCAGTACTTC; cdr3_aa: CASGPGTGGQETQYF
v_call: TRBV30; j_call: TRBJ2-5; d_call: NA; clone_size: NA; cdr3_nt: TGTGCCTGGACAAGCGGCCAAGAGACCCAGTACTTC; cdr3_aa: CAWTSGQETQYF
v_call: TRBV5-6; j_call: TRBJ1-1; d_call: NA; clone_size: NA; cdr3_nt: TGTGCCAGCAGTCGTCTTGTGGGCGGCGGGTTGATGATGAACACTGAAGCTTTCTTT; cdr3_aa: CASSRLVGGGLMMNTEAFF
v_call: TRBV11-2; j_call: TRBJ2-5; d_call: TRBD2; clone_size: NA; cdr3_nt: TGTGCCAGCAGCTTAGGGACTAGCGGGAGGCAAGAGACCCAGTACTTC; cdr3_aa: CASSLGTSGRQETQYF
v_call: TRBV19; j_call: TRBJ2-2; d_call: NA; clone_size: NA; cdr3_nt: TGTGCCAGTAGCATCCAGACGGACACCGGGGAGCTGTTTTTT; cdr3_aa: CASSIQTDTGELFF
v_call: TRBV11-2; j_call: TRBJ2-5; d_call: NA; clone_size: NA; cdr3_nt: TGTGCCAGCAGCTTACGGTCAGAGACCCAGTACTTC; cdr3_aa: CASSLRSETQYF
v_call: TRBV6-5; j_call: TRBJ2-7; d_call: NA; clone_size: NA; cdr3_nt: TGTGCCAGCAGCCCAACCCTGAACTACGAGCAGTACTTC; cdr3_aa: CASSPTLNYEQYF
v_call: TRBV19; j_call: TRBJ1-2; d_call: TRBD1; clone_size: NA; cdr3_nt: TGTGCCAGTAGTAATCGACAGGGAAATCACACCTTC; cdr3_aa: CASSNRQGNHTF
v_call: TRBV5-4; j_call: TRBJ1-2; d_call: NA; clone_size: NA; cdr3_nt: TGTGCCAGCAGCTTCCCCGGGGGTGGCTACACCTTC; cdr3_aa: CASSFPGGGYTF
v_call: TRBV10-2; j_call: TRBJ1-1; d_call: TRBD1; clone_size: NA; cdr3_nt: TGCGCCAGCAACGAGAACAGGGGGCCCACTGAAGCTTTCTTT; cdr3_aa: CASNENRGPTEAFF
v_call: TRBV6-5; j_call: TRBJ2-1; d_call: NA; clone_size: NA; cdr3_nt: TGTGCCAGCAGTCGCTCGACTGAGCAGTTCTTC; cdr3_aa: CASSRSTEQFF
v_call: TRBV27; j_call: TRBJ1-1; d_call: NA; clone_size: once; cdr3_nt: TGTGCCAGCAGTCGGAGACTGGAGAACACTGAAGCTTTCTTT; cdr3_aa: CASSRRLENTEAFF
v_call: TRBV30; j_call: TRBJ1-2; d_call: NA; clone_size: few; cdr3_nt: TGTGCCTGGAGTGTAGGGGACTATGGCTACACCTTC; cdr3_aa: CAWSVGDYGYTF
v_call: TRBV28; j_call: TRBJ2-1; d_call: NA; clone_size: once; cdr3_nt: TGTGCCAGCAGTCCCCGAGGGGGAAGCTCCTACAATGAGCAGTTCTTC; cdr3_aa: CASSPRGGSSYNEQFF
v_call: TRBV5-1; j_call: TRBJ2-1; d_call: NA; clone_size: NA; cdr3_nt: TGCGCCAGCAGCTTGGAAGGACTCTCTTTGAACAATGAGCAGTTCTTC; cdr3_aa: CASSLEGLSLNNEQFF
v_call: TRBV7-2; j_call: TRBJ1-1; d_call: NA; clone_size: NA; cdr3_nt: TGTGCCAGCAGCTTAGGAGACCTACCAACTGAAGCTTTCTTT; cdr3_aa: CASSLGDLPTEAFF
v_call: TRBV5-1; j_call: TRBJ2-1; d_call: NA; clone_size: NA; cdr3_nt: TGCGCCAGCAGATTACAGGGAGGGCAGTTCTTC; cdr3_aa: CASRLQGGQFF
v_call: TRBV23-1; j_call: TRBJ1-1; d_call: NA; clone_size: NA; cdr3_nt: TGCGCCAGCAGTCAGACTTCAGAACCTTTGAACACTGAAGCTTTCTTT; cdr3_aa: CASSQTSEPLNTEAFF
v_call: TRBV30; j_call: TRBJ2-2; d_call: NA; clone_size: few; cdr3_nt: TGTGCCTGGGGGGGATTGAACACCGGGGAGCTGTTTTTT; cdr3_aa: CAWGGLNTGELFF
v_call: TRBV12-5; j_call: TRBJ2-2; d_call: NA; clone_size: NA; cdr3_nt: TGTGCTAGTGGTTTGACAATGACTACCTCGAACACCGGGGAGCTGTTTTTT; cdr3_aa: CASGLTMTTSNTGELFF
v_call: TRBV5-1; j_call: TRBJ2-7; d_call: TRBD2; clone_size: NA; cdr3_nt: TGCGCCAGCAGCTTGGGAGGTAGCGGGAGAGACTACGAGCAGTACTTC; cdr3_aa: CASSLGGSGRDYEQYF
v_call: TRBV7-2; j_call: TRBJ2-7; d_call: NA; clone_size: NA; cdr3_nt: TGTGCCAGCAGCTATACGGGACGGGAACCCGTTGAAGAGCAGTACTTC; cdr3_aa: CASSYTGREPVEEQYF
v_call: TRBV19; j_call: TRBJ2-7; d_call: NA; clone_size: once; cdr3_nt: TGTGCCAGTAGTCCCCCCCCACAGTTTTACGAGCAGTACTTC; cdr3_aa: CASSPPPQFYEQYF
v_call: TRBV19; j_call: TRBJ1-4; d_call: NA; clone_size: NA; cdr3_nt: TGTGCCAGTAAGGCAGGACTCCTTACTCCAACTAATGAAAAACTGTTTTTT; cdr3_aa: CASKAGLLTPTNEKLFF
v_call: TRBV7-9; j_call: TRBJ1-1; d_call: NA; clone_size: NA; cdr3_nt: TGTGCCAGCAGCCAGATGGGGACGAACACTGAAGCTTTCTTT; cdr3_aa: CASSQMGTNTEAFF
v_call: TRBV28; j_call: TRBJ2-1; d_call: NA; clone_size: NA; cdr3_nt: TGTGCCAGCAGTCTAACTCAGGGTGTTCGGAATGAGCAGTTCTTC; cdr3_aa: CASSLTQGVRNEQFF
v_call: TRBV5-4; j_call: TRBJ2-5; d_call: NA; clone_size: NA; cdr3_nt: TGTGCCAGCAGCTTGGGTGGGATGGCCCAAGAGACCCAGTACTTC; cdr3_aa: CASSLGGMAQETQYF
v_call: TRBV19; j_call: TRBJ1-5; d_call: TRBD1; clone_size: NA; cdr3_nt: TGTGCCAGTAGTATGGGGACAGGGTCGAGCAATCAGCCCCAGCATTTT; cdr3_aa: CASSMGTGSSNQPQHF